This TCR beta chain was identified during a study of immune evolution from preneoplasia to lung adenocarcinoma. About the research overall: HLA loss of heterozygosity: under 7.5% AIS, under 19% MIA, more than 25% ADC, none AAH.

Trimming cost V 0 bases and J 3 bases; bases outside gene matches: 5. Germline V CDR1 and CDR2: MDHEN, SYDVKM. This CDR3 spans 16 amino acids. The repertoire was sequenced with immunoSEQ multiplex PCR; TCRdb's copy has only in-frame clones and lacks some. The profile shows about 10,000 clones, 60% to 85% of them singletons. Premalignant or tumor cells were enriched by macro-dissection after pathologic assessment. A single count supports this clone. Sample: FFPE minimally invasive lung adenocarcinoma tissue. The V gene is TRBV28, the J gene TRBJ2-3; TRBD1 agrees at 8 bases. The source of this sequence is a person aged 70 to 80 with lung adenocarcinoma. Some clones in this sample may be carry-over from other donors' samples. The CDR3 region has the DNA TGTGCCAGCAGTTTATGGGGGACAGGTTTGACAGATACGCAGTATTTT. Its protein product is CASSLWGTGLTDTQYF.